This TCR beta chain is from a study of cytomegalovirus exposure and HLA in healthy donors. Across the whole study: Most donors, roughly 82% of more than 300 genotyped, fell in the Caucasian-associated ancestry cluster.

This clone was seen a handful of times. Its antigen is not known. V gave up 5 bases and J gave up 6 bases, with 19 bases separating them. The CDR3 runs to 15 residues. Germline V gives CDR1 MNHEY, CDR2 SVGAGI. Vbeta (60) and Jbeta (13) primers were used in the PCR. Using immunoSEQ multiplex PCR, the repertoire was profiled, and TCRdb retains in-frame clones only, with some absent. The sample has 130,000 or so clones; more than 8% are singletons. Study-wide findings and caveats: TCR beta V segments were, for the most part, productive about 87% or about 30% of the time in an earlier analysis. There were some V segments, including TRBV6-2 and TRBV6-3, excluded as indistinguishable.

Regarding donors, all were healthy bone marrow donors. The source material was PBMCs. This receptor was identified in a middle-aged man in good health and CMV-seronegative. The chain joins TRBV6-5 to TRBJ1-1; D gene uncertain. CDR3 amino acids: CASSTWAGPMAEAFF. In DNA, the CDR3 is TGTGCCAGCAGTACTTGGGCAGGCCCTATGGCTGAAGCTTTCTTT.